The T cell receptor beta chain under discussion was sequenced for a study of T cell clonotyping in hematopoietic cell transplantation. Findings of the study overall: At the given depth, recipient repertoires were over 97% de novo clonotypes. Pathologically expanded recipient clonotypes increased progressively from day 30 to day 180 as diversity fell. Graft donor and pretransplant recipient Inverse Simpson Index values predicted broader posttransplant TCR diversity. No sorting was done, leaving CD4 and CD8 contributions mixed.

TCRdb keeps only in-frame clones here, not all; method: immunoSEQ multiplex PCR. The sample lists 15,000 to 20,000 clones, approximately 79% occurring once. Of note for this clone: The antigen is not known.

The V and J ends lost 3 bases and 2 bases, in that order; junction bases with no gene match: 6. The length of the CDR3 is 15 residues. Germline V lookup: CDR1 LNHDA, CDR2 SQIVND (reference sequence). Sequences were obtained from peripheral blood mononuclear cells. The TCR originated in a man in his sixties in good health. Some clones in this sample may be carry-over from other donors' samples. This chain connects TRBV19 to TRBJ2-7; 8 nucleotides match TRBD2. The CDR3: CASSMSSGGPYEQYF. CDR3 bases: TGTGCCAGTAGTATGTCCAGCGGGGGCCCCTACGAGCAGTACTTC.